The 10 T cell receptor beta chains in this list originate from one sample, sequenced in a study of identical twins. MiXCR was run by TCRdb on the 5' RACE reads, yielding one entry per CDR3 protein. Here the sample spans 1.5 million to 2 million distinct CDR3 sequences, less than 40% being singletons. The specimen was cord blood. The receptors here all came from a newborn girl in good health.

This clonotype was observed a handful of times. This chain links TRBV25-1 with TRBJ2-7, with D possibly being TRBD1 or TRBD2 (7 bases each). CDR3 length: 15 residues. Trimming removed 2 bases at V and 3 bases at J, with 14 bases between. From germline, CDR1 is MGHDK and CDR2 SYGVNS. The CDR3 DNA is TGTGCCAGCAGTGAAAGCGGGACAGCCAACTACGAGCAGTACTTC. This sequence encodes CASSESGTANYEQYF.

The sample holds a few counts of this clonotype. This sequence joins TRBV10-2 and TRBJ1-1; TRBD1 matches 7 bases. This CDR3 has 18 amino acids. The germline V gene has CDR1 WSHSY and CDR2 SAAADI. V lost 6 bases, J lost 0 bases, and 16 bases stayed unmatched. The CDR3 nucleotides read TGCGCCAGCAGACGAGGTGGCTTGAACAGGGGCATGAACACTGAAGCTTTCTTT. Translation gives CASRRGGLNRGMNTEAFF.

About this clonotype itself: The junction departs from the called germline gene at one end, perhaps through a read error. The chain combines TRBV3-1 with TRBJ2-4, with TRBD1 identical over 7 bases. CDR1 LGHDT and CDR2 YNNKEL come from the germline V gene (reference sequence). CDR3 length: 16 amino acids. CDR3 sequence reads: CASSPTQGLAKNIQYF. The CDR3 DNA is TGTGCCAGCAGCCCAACACAGGGGCTAGCCAAGAACATTCAGTACTTC.

Ten or more counts support this clonotype. V is TRBV6-5 and J is TRBJ1-2; 8 bases line up with TRBD1. CDR3 size: 14 residues. Germline V gene lookup returns CDR1 MNHEY and CDR2 SVGAGI. Trimming removed 7 bases from V and 1 base from J; junction bases left unmatched: 5. The CDR3 DNA sequence: TGTGCCAGCAACGACAGGGGATTTAACTATGGCTACACCTTC. Amino acids: CASNDRGFNYGYTF.

This clonotype was found once. The rearrangement links TRBV29-1 to TRBJ2-1; D uncertain. The DNA end is a closer match to TRBJ2-7, so the J assignment may be wrong. The germline V gene has CDR1 SQVTM and CDR2 ANQGSEA. The CDR3 extends over 13 amino acids. CDR3: CSVVWSSYNEQYF. Written as DNA, the CDR3 is TGCAGCGTTGTCTGGAGCTCCTACAATGAGCAGTACTTC.

The rearrangement uses TRBV6-2 or TRBV6-3 and TRBJ1-1; D not resolved. The germline V gene has CDR1 MNHEY and CDR2 SVGEGT. The CDR3 loop spans 16 amino acids. V dropped 6 bases and J dropped 1 base, with 18 bases sitting between them. CDR3: CASRLTLTRRNTEAFF. The CDR3 nucleotides read TGTGCCAGCAGACTCACACTCACCCGCCGGAACACTGAAGCTTTCTTT.

As for this clonotype: Its ends do not fully match the called genes, so a read error is possible. The chain uses TRBV12-3 or TRBV12-4 and TRBJ1-2; 8 nucleotides line up with TRBD1. The CDR3 is made up of 14 amino acids. In DNA form, the CDR3 reads TGTGCCAGCAGTCGGACAGGGAAGGGCTATAGCTACACCTTC. Its translation: CASSRTGKGYSYTF.

This clonotype has more than one count but fewer than ten. V is TRBV11-2 and J is TRBJ2-7, with 11 bases lining up with TRBD2. CDR3 size: 20 residues. Germline values: CDR1 SGHAT, CDR2 FQNNGV. The junction had 14 bases not matched to a gene; V was cut back by 1 base and J by 0 bases. The CDR3 is CASSLVAATSGGRSSYEQYF. CDR3 DNA sequence: TGTGCCAGCAGCTTAGTTGCTGCAACTAGCGGGGGCCGTAGCTCCTACGAGCAGTACTTC. The whole variable domain, filled in from reference TRBV11-2 and TRBJ2-7, reads EAGVAQSPRYKIIEKRQSVAFWCNPISGHATLYWYQQILGQGPKLLIQFQNNGVVDDSQLPKDRFSAERLKGVDSTLKIQPAKLEDSAVYLCASSLVAATSGGRSSYEQYFGPGTRLTVT.

The gene calls are TRBV28 and TRBJ2-1; 12 nucleotides line up with TRBD2. Germline lookup yields CDR1 MDHEN and CDR2 SYDVKM. CDR3 length: 15 amino acids. With 7 bases clipped from V and 6 bases from J, the junction kept 7 bases outside the gene matches. CDR3 amino acids: CASTSGRALFNEQFF. CDR3 in DNA: TGTGCCAGCACTAGCGGGAGGGCCCTATTCAATGAGCAGTTCTTC.

The gene calls are TRBV7-2 and TRBJ1-6; perhaps TRBD1 as D (6 bases). The CDR3 contains 13 residues. Germline loops: CDR1 SGHTA, CDR2 FQGNSA. The V end lost 2 bases, the J end lost 16 bases, and 15 bases lay between the germline ends. The CDR3 loop reads CASSLSQPGALHF. The CDR3 DNA follows: TGTGCCAGCAGCTTAAGCCAACCGGGGGCACTCCACTTT. The full variable domain, with the rest looked up from reference TRBV7-2 and TRBJ1-6, is GAGVSQSPSNKVTEKGKDVELRCDPISGHTALYWYRQSLGQGLEFLIYFQGNSAPDKSGLPSDRFSAERTGGSVSTLTIQRTQQEDSAVYLCASSLSQPGALHFGNGTRLTVT.